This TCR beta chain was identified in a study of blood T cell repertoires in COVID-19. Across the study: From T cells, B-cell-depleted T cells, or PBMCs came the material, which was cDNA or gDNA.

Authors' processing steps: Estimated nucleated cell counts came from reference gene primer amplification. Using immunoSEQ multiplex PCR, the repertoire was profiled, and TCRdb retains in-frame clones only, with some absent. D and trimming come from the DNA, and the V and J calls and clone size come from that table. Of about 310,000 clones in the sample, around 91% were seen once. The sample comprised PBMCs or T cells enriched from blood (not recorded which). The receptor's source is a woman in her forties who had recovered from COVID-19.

The CDR3 nucleotides are TGTGCCAGCAGCGTAGAAGAGGGATGGGGAGGCTACACCTTC. The encoded protein is CASSVEEGWGGYTF. The rearrangement links TRBV9 to TRBJ1-2; no definite D call. Germline CDR1 is SGDLS and CDR2 is YYNGEE. Trimming cost V 0 bases and J 8 bases, with 14 bases left between them. The CDR3 totals 14 residues.